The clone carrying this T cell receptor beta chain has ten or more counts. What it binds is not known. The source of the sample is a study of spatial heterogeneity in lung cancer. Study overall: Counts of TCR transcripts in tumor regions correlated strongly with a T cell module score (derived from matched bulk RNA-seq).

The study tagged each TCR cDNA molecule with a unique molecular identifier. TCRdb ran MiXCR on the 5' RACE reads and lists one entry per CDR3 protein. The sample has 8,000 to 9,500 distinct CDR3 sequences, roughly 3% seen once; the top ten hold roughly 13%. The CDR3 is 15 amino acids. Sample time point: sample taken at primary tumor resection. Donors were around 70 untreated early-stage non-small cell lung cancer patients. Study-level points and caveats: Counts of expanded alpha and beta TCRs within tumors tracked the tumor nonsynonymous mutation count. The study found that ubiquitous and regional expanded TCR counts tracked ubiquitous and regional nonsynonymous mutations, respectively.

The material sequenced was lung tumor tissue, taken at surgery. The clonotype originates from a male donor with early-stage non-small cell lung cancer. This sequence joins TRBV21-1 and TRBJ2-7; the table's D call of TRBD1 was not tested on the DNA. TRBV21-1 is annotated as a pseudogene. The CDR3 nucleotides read TGTGCCAGCAGCAAAGGAGCCAGGGGGTCACGCGAGCAGTACTTC. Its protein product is CASSKGARGSREQYF.